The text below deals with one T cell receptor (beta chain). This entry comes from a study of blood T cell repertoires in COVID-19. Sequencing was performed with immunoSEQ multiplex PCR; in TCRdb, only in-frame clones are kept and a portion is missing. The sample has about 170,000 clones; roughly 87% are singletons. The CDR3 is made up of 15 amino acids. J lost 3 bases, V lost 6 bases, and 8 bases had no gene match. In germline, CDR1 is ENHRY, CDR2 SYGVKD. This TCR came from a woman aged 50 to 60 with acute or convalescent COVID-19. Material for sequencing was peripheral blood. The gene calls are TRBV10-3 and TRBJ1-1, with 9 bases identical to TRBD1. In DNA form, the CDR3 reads TGTGCCATCAGGAAGACAGGGGGGGAGGACACTGAAGCTTTCTTT. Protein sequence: CAIRKTGGEDTEAFF.